The 12 T cell receptor beta chains given below trace back to one sample, sequenced in a study of shared T cell receptors in the human thymus (dated by TCRdb to about 2021). Library creation used the immunoSEQ multiplex PCR assay. In its TCRdb copy, this immuneACCESS table keeps in-frame sequences only and misses some clones. Where compared with another copy, unresolved V genes explain less than half of these, and the others have no known cause. Recorded for this sample are about 400,000 clones; approximately 95% of them occurred a single time. 0.015% to 0.025% of the sample goes to the ten largest clones. The sample consisted of thymocytes. The receptors derive from a human donor.

The gene calls are TRBV4-2 and TRBJ2-7, with 10 positions matching TRBD1. Germline CDR1 reads LGHNA; CDR2 reads YNFKEQ. The CDR3 totals 14 residues. The V and J ends lost 4 bases and 3 bases, in that order; junction bases with no gene match: 3. CDR3 bases: TGTGCCAGCAGCCCCGGGACAGGGGACTACGAGCAGTACTTC. Protein sequence: CASSPGTGDYEQYF.

This chain joins TRBV19 and TRBJ2-3; D not resolved. From germline, CDR1 is LNHDA and CDR2 SQIVND (reference sequence). This CDR3 has 14 amino acids. V was trimmed by 3 bases and J by 5 bases, leaving 12 bases between them. DNA for the CDR3: TGTGCCAGTAGTATTGAGGAGCATGAAGATACGCAGTATTTT. It specifies CASSIEEHEDTQYF.

The chain recombines TRBV4-3 with TRBJ1-5, with TRBD1 identical over 10 bases. Germline V gives CDR1 LGHNA, CDR2 YSLEER. This CDR3 has 15 residues. Germline trimming cut 1 base from V and 6 bases from J; bases unmatched to any gene: 3. CDR3 DNA: TGCGCCAGCAGCCAAGGGGACAGGGGATCTCAGCCCCAGCATTTT. It encodes CASSQGDRGSQPQHF.

V is TRBV19 and J is TRBJ2-7; D gene unclear. Germline V gives CDR1 LNHDA, CDR2 SQIVND (reference sequence). Trimming stripped 4 bases from V and 5 bases from J, with 15 bases between. CDR3 length equals 14 residues. In DNA form, the CDR3 reads TGTGCCAGTAGTACAAGGGCCAAAGTCCACGAGCAGTACTTC. Amino acid sequence: CASSTRAKVHEQYF.

The gene calls are TRBV7-2 and TRBJ2-3; 7 nucleotides agree with TRBD2. Germline V gives CDR1 SGHTA, CDR2 FQGNSA. The CDR3 extends over 15 amino acids. V was clipped by 5 bases and J by 4 bases; unmatched bases: 9. CDR3 region: CASSPWAGVPDTQYF. In DNA, the CDR3 is TGTGCCAGCAGCCCCTGGGCGGGAGTCCCAGATACGCAGTATTTT.

This chain links TRBV11-2 with TRBJ2-7; D not resolved. V was clipped by 2 bases and J by 3 bases, with 8 bases between them. Germline CDR1 is SGHAT and CDR2 is FQNNGV. The CDR3 has 13 residues. The DNA of the CDR3 is TGTGCCAGCAGCTTATACTTGAGCTACGAGCAGTACTTC. It encodes CASSLYLSYEQYF.

This clone was counted a single time. V usage is TRBV7-9 and J usage is TRBJ2-3; 8 bases are a match to TRBD2. The CDR3 totals 16 residues. Germline trimming cut 4 bases from V and 3 bases from J; bases unmatched to any gene: 9. Germline lookup yields CDR1 SEHNR and CDR2 FQNEAQ (reference sequence). In DNA, the CDR3 is TGTGCCAGCAGCTGGCCTTCGGGACTAGGGACAGATACGCAGTATTTT. It is translated as CASSWPSGLGTDTQYF.

This clone was observed a single time. The chain recombines TRBV7-9 with TRBJ2-7, with D perhaps assigned TRBD1 or TRBD2 (5 bases each). The CDR3 length is 16 residues. Per germline, CDR1 SEHNR and CDR2 FQNEAQ (reference sequence). V lost 2 bases and J 0 bases, leaving 14 bases between the germline ends. CDR3 in DNA: TGTGCCAGCAGCTTACCCACCGGGACCTACTCCTACGAGCAGTACTTC. Protein: CASSLPTGTYSYEQYF. Complete variable domain (other parts from reference TRBV7-9 and TRBJ2-7): DTGVSQNPRHKITKRGQNVTFRCDPISEHNRLYWYRQTLGQGPEFLTYFQNEAQLEKSRLLSDRFSAERPKGSFSTLEIQRTEQGDSAMYLCASSLPTGTYSYEQYFGPGTRLTVT.

The chain has TRBV5-1 and TRBJ1-5; the match to TRBD1 covers 7 bases. Germline lookup yields CDR1 SGHRS and CDR2 YFSETQ. V lost 4 bases to trimming and J lost 2 bases; unmatched junction nucleotides: 6. This CDR3 contains 15 residues. The CDR3, as DNA: TGCGCCAGCAGCGAGGGGGCTCGGGGCAATCAGCCCCAGCATTTT. Protein product: CASSEGARGNQPQHF.

The V call is TRBV6-5, the J call TRBJ2-7; TRBD1 agrees at 7 bases. CDR1 is MNHEY and CDR2 is SVGAGI in the germline V gene. With 4 bases clipped from V and 6 bases from J, the junction kept 9 bases outside the gene matches. The CDR3 contains 14 residues. Written as DNA, the CDR3 is TGTGCCAGCAGTTTACCGGGACAGATGAGCGAGCAGTACTTC. As protein: CASSLPGQMSEQYF.

The rearrangement uses TRBV7-2 and TRBJ1-5; 9 nucleotides line up with TRBD1. The germline V gene has CDR1 SGHTA and CDR2 FQGNSA. Trimming removed 2 bases from V and 1 base from J; junction bases left unmatched: 9. This CDR3 spans 18 amino acids. CDR3 protein: CASSLLGTGHSSNQPQHF. The CDR3 bases are TGTGCCAGCAGCTTACTTGGGACAGGGCATTCGAGCAATCAGCCCCAGCATTTT. Full variable domain (outside the CDR3, taken from reference TRBV7-2 and TRBJ1-5): GAGVSQSPSNKVTEKGKDVELRCDPISGHTALYWYRQSLGQGLEFLIYFQGNSAPDKSGLPSDRFSAERTGGSVSTLTIQRTQQEDSAVYLCASSLLGTGHSSNQPQHFGDGTRLSIL.

The rearrangement joins TRBV11-2 to TRBJ2-7; TRBD2 aligns across 7 bases. Trimming took 5 bases from V and 4 from J; bases not matched to a gene: 5. The CDR3 extends over 13 amino acids. Looked up from germline, CDR1 is SGHAT and CDR2 is FQNNGV. The DNA of the CDR3 is TGTGCCAGCAGCCGCACTAGCGAGTACGAGCAGTACTTC. Amino acids: CASSRTSEYEQYF.